This is a list of T cell receptor beta chains from one sample in a study of T-cell reconstitution after alpha-beta-depleted transplantation in children. TCRdb redid the calling of the PCR reads with MiXCR, one entry per CDR3 protein. The repertoire consists of about 240,000 distinct CDR3 sequences, with 25% occurring once and the leading ten covering less than 3.5%. This sample comprised PBMCs, obtained before TCRalphabeta/CD19-depleted stem cell transplant. The receptor set was obtained from a girl aged 2-10 years with Fanconi anemia, due to receive a stem cell transplant. The CDR3 runs from the conserved cysteine through the conserved F or W. Clone size is given for some rows only: seen once, a few or many times, or a class if the clone is expanded.

v_gene,abundance,j_gene,CDR3aa
TRBV29-1,-,TRBJ1-3,CSVVARAGNTIYF
TRBV7-9,-,TRBJ2-1,CASSLGSGQPYNEQFF
TRBV7-2,few,TRBJ2-7,CATRISYEQYF
TRBV20-1,many,TRBJ2-5,CSAKRRQETQYF
TRBV29-1,many,TRBJ2-5,CSVAGLAETQYF
TRBV7-3,many,TRBJ2-1,CASSLMGLAGDNEQFF
TRBV15,-,TRBJ2-1,CATSREQGYLNEQFF
TRBV3-1,many,TRBJ2-1,CASSRRTSINEQFF
TRBV29-1,few,TRBJ2-7,CSVEDGVKEYEQYF
TRBV5-1,few,TRBJ2-1,CASSWTSGSDEQFF
TRBV5-1,many,TRBJ2-7,CASSSRQGTPYEQYF
TRBV20-1,many,TRBJ2-1,CSAISGTSPYNEQFF
TRBV27,many,TRBJ1-2,CATQANYGYTF
TRBV18,-,TRBJ2-1,CASSLTQTSYNEQFF
TRBV21-1,many,TRBJ2-7,CASSKDWGALTYEQYF
TRBV2,-,TRBJ2-7,CASAQGDSYEQYF
TRBV20-1,-,TRBJ1-2,CSARAGGGYGYTF